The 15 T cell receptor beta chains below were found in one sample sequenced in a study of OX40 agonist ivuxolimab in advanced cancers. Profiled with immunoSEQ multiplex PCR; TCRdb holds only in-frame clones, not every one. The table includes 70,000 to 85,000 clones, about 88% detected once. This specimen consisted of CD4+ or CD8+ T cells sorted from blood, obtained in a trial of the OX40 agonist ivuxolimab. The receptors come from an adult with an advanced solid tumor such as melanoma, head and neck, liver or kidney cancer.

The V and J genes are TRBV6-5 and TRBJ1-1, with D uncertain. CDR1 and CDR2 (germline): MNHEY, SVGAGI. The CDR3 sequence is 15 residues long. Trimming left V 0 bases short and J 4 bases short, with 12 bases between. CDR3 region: CASSYSGLGVTEAFF. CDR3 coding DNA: TGTGCCAGCAGTTACTCGGGGTTAGGAGTCACTGAAGCTTTCTTT.

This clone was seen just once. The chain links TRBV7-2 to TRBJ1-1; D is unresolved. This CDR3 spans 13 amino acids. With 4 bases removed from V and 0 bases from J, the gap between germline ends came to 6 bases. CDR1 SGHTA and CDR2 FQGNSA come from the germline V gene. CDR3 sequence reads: CASSSWMNTEAFF. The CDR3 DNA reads TGTGCCAGCAGCTCGTGGATGAACACTGAAGCTTTCTTT.

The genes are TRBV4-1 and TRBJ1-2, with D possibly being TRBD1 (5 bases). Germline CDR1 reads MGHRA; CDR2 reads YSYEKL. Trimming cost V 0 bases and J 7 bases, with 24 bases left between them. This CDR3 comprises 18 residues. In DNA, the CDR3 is TGCGCCAGCAGCCAAGAGGGGGGGAAAGGTCGTTTCAGCGGTGGCTACACCTTC. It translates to CASSQEGGKGRFSGGYTF.

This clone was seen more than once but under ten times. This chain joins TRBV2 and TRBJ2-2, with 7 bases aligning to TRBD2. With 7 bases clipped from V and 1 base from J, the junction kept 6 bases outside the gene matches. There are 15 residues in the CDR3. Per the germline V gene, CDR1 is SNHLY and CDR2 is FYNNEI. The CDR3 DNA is TGTGCCAGCAAGGCGGGGGAAAAGAACACCGGGGAGCTGTTTTTT. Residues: CASKAGEKNTGELFF.

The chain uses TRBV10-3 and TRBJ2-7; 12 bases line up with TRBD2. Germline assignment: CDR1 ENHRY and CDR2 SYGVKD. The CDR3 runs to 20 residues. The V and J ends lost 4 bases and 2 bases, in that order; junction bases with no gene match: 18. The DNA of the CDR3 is TGTGCCATCAGTGTAAGACTAGCGGGGGCAGACAAACCCCCAACCTACGAGCAGTACTTC. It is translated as CAISVRLAGADKPPTYEQYF.

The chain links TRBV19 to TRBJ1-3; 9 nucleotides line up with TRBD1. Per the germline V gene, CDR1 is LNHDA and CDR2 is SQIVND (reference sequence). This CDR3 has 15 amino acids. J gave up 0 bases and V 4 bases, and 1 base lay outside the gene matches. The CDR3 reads CASSTQGASGNTIYF. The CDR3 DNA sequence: TGTGCCAGTAGTACACAGGGGGCCTCTGGAAACACCATATATTTT.

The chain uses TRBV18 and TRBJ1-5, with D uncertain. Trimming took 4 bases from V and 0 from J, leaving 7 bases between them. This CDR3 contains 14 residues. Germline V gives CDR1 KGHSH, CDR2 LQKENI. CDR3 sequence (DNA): TGTGCCAGCTCACAGGGTTATAGCAATCAGCCCCAGCATTTT. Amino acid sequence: CASSQGYSNQPQHF.

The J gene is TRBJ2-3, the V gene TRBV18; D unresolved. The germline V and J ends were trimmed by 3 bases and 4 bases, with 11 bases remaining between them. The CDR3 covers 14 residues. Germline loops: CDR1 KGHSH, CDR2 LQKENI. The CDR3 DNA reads TGTGCCAGCTCACCGCAGCCGGGTCCAGATACGCAGTATTTT. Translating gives CASSPQPGPDTQYF. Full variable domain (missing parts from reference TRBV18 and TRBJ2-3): NAGVMQNPRHLVRRRGQEARLRCSPMKGHSHVYWYRQLPEEGLKFMVYLQKENIIDESGMPKERFSAEFPKEGPSILRIQQVVRGDSAAYFCASSPQPGPDTQYFGPGTRLTVL.

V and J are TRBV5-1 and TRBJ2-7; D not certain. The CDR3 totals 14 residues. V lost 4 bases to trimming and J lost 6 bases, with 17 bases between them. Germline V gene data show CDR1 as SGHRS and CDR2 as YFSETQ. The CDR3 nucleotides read TGCGCCAGCAGCATAAGGGTCGGTGGGGTCGAGCAGTACTTC. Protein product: CASSIRVGGVEQYF.

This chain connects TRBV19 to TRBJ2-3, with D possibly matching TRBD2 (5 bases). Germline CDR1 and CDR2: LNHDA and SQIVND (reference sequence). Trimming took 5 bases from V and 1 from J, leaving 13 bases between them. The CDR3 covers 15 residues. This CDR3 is CASSPNLAGTDTQYF. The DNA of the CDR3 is TGTGCCAGTAGTCCTAATCTAGCTGGCACAGATACGCAGTATTTT.

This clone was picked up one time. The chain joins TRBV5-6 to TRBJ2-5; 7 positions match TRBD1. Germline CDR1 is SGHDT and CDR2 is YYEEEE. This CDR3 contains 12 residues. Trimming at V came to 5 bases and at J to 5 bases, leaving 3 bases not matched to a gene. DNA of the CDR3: TGTGCCAGCAGACGACAGGGCGAGACCCAGTACTTC. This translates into CASRRQGETQYF.

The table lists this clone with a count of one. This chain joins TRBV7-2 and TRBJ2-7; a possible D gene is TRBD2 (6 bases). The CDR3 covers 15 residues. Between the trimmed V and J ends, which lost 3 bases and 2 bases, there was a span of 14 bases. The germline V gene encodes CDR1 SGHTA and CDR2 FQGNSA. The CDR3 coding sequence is TGTGCCAGCAGCTTGTCGGGAGCAGGGACCTACGAGCAGTACTTC. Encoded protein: CASSLSGAGTYEQYF.

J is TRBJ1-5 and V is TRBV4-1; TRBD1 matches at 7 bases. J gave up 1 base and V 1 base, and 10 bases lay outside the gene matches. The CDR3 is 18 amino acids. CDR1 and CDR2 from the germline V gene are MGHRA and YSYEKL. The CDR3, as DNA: TGCGCCAGCAGCCAAGTATATACAGGGGAGGAGAGCAATCAGCCCCAGCATTTT. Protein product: CASSQVYTGEESNQPQHF.

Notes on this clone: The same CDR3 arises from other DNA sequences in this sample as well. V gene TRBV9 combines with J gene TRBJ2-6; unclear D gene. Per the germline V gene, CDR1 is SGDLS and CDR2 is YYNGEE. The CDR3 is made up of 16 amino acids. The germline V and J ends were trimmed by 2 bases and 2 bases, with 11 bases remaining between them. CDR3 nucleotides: TGTGCCAGCAGCGTCCAAACGTCCCCTGGGGCCAACGTCCTGACTTTC. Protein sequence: CASSVQTSPGANVLTF.

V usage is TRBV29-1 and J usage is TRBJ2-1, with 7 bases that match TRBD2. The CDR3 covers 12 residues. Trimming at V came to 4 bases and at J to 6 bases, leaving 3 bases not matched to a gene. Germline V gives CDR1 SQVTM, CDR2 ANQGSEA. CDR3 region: CSVVGGSNEQFF. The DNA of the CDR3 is TGCAGCGTTGTAGGCGGGAGCAATGAGCAGTTCTTC.